The next 13 T cell receptor beta chains were all read from a single sample in a study of blood T cell repertoires in COVID-19. Clones were sequenced by immunoSEQ multiplex PCR, and TCRdb holds only the in-frame ones, with some missing. The sample shows about 50,000 clones, over 80% of them seen only once. Source material: peripheral blood. These receptors were collected from a man aged 35-49 years with acute or convalescent COVID-19.

The rearrangement uses TRBV6-5 and TRBJ1-2; tentatively, D is TRBD1 (6 bases). The V gene lost 4 bases and the J gene lost 3 bases, with 18 bases spanning the gap. There are 16 residues in the CDR3. Germline V CDR1 and CDR2: MNHEY, SVGAGI. The CDR3, as DNA: TGTGCCAGCAGTTCTCCTATTGGGAGGGGGGACTATGGCTACACCTTC. It encodes CASSSPIGRGDYGYTF.

The genes are TRBV19 and TRBJ1-2; D unresolved. The V end lost 7 bases, the J end lost 6 bases, and 15 bases lay between the germline ends. The length of the CDR3 is 13 residues. Germline V lookup: CDR1 LNHDA, CDR2 SQIVND (reference sequence). The CDR3 coding sequence is TGTGCCAGTACCCCCCGGGGTAGCGATGGCTACACCTTC. As protein: CASTPRGSDGYTF. Using reference TRBV19 and TRBJ1-2 for the parts outside the CDR3, the full variable domain is DGGITQSPKYLFRKEGQNVTLSCEQNLNHDAMYWYRQDPGQGLRLIYYSQIVNDFQKGDIAEGYSVSREKKESFPLTVTSAQKNPTAFYLCASTPRGSDGYTFGSGTRLTVV.

There are a few counts of this clone. V gene TRBV18 combines with J gene TRBJ2-7; 8 bases line up with TRBD1. The CDR3 is 14 amino acids. CDR1 KGHSH and CDR2 LQKENI come from the germline V gene. The V and J ends lost 3 bases and 3 bases, in that order; junction bases with no gene match: 4. The CDR3 DNA reads TGTGCCAGCTCACCCCGGACAGGGCTCTACGAGCAGTACTTC. It encodes CASSPRTGLYEQYF.

Written as DNA, the CDR3 is TGTGCCACCAGCAGACAGGGGGCGGATGAAGCTTTCTTT. Amino acid sequence: CATSRQGADEAFF. The chain is built from TRBV15 and TRBJ1-1; 8 bases are a match to TRBD1. Germline trimming cut 2 bases from V and 7 bases from J; bases unmatched to any gene: 3. CDR3 size: 13 residues. Germline assignment: CDR1 LNHNV and CDR2 YYDKDF (reference sequence).

The genes are TRBV4-1 and TRBJ1-1; D remains ambiguous. The CDR3 has 16 amino acids. The V gene lost 0 bases and the J gene lost 3 bases, with 14 bases spanning the gap. Germline CDR1 MGHRA, CDR2 YSYEKL. The CDR3 spells CASSQEKPNRYTEAFF. As DNA, the CDR3 is TGCGCCAGCAGCCAAGAAAAACCCAACAGATACACTGAAGCTTTCTTT.

The V gene is TRBV30, the J gene TRBJ1-2; 10 bases align to TRBD1. The V gene end was trimmed by 3 bases and the J gene end by 7 bases; junction bases not matched to a gene: 5. CDR1 and CDR2 from the germline V gene are GTSNPN and SVGIG (reference sequence). This CDR3 is built from 13 residues. CDR3: CAWSKGQGFGYTF. The CDR3 coding sequence is TGTGCCTGGAGCAAGGGACAGGGGTTTGGCTACACCTTC.

The V gene is TRBV6-1, the J gene TRBJ2-1; D might be TRBD2 (6 bases). Looked up from germline, CDR1 is MNHNS and CDR2 is SASEGT. The CDR3 consists of 11 residues. Trimming took off 3 bases at V and 10 bases at J, with 7 bases between the two ends. In DNA form, the CDR3 reads TGTGCCAGCAGTGACGGGAGAGAGCAGTTCTTC. Translated: CASSDGREQFF.

The rearrangement uses TRBV24-1 and TRBJ1-2, with 9 bases matching TRBD1. Germline lookup yields CDR1 KGHDR and CDR2 SFDVKD. The CDR3 is 15 residues long. J gave up 3 bases and V 4 bases, and 5 bases lay outside the gene matches. CDR3 coding DNA: TGTGCCACCAGTGACGGGACAGGGATGGACTATGGCTACACCTTC. Translating it yields CATSDGTGMDYGYTF.

V gene TRBV2 combines with J gene TRBJ1-5; TRBD1 matches at 7 bases. The CDR3 loop spans 14 amino acids. The germline V gene encodes CDR1 SNHLY and CDR2 FYNNEI. V shed 1 base and J 8 bases; nucleotides not matched to a gene: 5. The CDR3 DNA is TGTGCCAGCAGTGAAGACAGGGGCCGGGAGCCCCAGCATTTT. Its protein product is CASSEDRGREPQHF. Full variable domain (rest looked up from reference TRBV2 and TRBJ1-5): EPEVTQTPSHQVTQMGQEVILRCVPISNHLYFYWYRQILGQKVEFLVSFYNNEISEKSEIFDDQFSVERPDGSNFTLKIRSTKLEDSAMYFCASSEDRGREPQHFGDGTRLSIL.

This clone was seen only once. The genes are TRBV11-2 and TRBJ2-7, with 9 bases that match TRBD1. The CDR3 is made up of 13 amino acids. The V and J ends lost 3 bases and 5 bases, in that order; junction bases with no gene match: 2. CDR1 SGHAT and CDR2 FQNNGV come from the germline V gene. In DNA, the CDR3 is TGTGCCAGCAGCTTGGACAGGGGTAACGAGCAGTACTTC. Its protein is CASSLDRGNEQYF.

This clone was picked up a small number of times. The genes are TRBV15 and TRBJ1-2; no definite D call. The CDR3 totals 15 residues. Per the germline V gene, CDR1 is LNHNV and CDR2 is YYDKDF (reference sequence). The V end was cut by 1 base, the J end by 2 bases, with 11 bases between. The CDR3 loop reads CATSRGLEPNYGYTF. The CDR3 region has the DNA TGTGCCACCAGCAGAGGACTGGAACCCAACTATGGCTACACCTTC.

This clone was recorded only once. This chain uses TRBV29-1 with TRBJ1-2; TRBD1 matches 10 bases. The junction had 8 bases not matched to a gene; V was cut back by 6 bases and J by 7 bases. Germline CDR1 reads SQVTM; CDR2 reads ANQGSEA. This CDR3 has 13 residues. The CDR3 DNA sequence: TGCAGCGTCCCCGTGACAGGGGGCAGTGGCTACACCTTC. It yields the protein CSVPVTGGSGYTF.

This clone was seen once. CDR3 sequence (DNA): TGTGCCAGCAGTTTATCGGGGGGCACTGAAGCTTTCTTT. Protein sequence: CASSLSGGTEAFF. This rearrangement joins TRBV27 to TRBJ1-1, with D tentatively TRBD1 (5 bases). CDR3 length: 13 amino acids. V was cut by 0 bases and J by 4 bases, with 6 bases left in between. Germline values: CDR1 MNHEY, CDR2 SMNVEV (reference sequence).